Each of the 26 T cell receptor beta chains below was sequenced from the same sample in a study of blood T cell repertoires in COVID-19. TCRdb's copy holds only in-frame clones and misses some; the assay was immunoSEQ multiplex PCR. In the table there are some 200,000 clones, approximately 90% of which are singletons. The sample taken for sequencing was peripheral blood. These receptors were collected from a man in his fifties or sixties with acute or convalescent COVID-19.

The chain links TRBV7-2 to TRBJ1-6; D unclear. The CDR3 totals 13 residues. CDR1 and CDR2 from the germline V gene are SGHTA and FQGNSA. The germline V and J ends were trimmed by 3 bases and 6 bases, with 6 bases remaining between them. CDR3 region: CASSFRSNSPLHF. CDR3 DNA: TGTGCCAGCAGCTTCCGGTCTAATTCACCCCTCCACTTT.

This clone has just one count. This chain connects TRBV9 to TRBJ2-5; a weak D match, TRBD1 (6 bases). CDR1 and CDR2 from the germline V gene are SGDLS and YYNGEE. The CDR3 covers 15 residues. Trimming left V 2 bases short and J 0 bases short, with 11 bases between. This chain's CDR3 is CASSVRDRYQETQYF. The CDR3 DNA reads as TGTGCCAGCAGCGTCAGAGACAGGTACCAAGAGACCCAGTACTTC.

This chain links TRBV4-1 with TRBJ1-4, with D perhaps matching TRBD1 (5 bases). The ends were cut back, 5 bases at V and 3 bases at J, with 13 bases in the middle. Per germline, CDR1 MGHRA and CDR2 YSYEKL. The CDR3 loop spans 15 amino acids. The CDR3 loop reads CASSAQVTANEKLFF. The CDR3 DNA follows: TGCGCCAGCAGCGCCCAGGTGACAGCTAATGAAAAACTGTTTTTT.

The chain uses TRBV5-4 and TRBJ1-3; D is undetermined. The CDR3 covers 15 residues. Germline V gene lookup returns CDR1 SGHNT and CDR2 YYREEE (reference sequence). V was shortened by 0 bases and J by 0 bases, with 7 bases between the two germline ends. CDR3 region: CASSLVGSSGNTIYF. The CDR3, as DNA: TGTGCCAGCAGCTTGGTAGGGAGCTCTGGAAACACCATATATTTT.

The V and J genes are TRBV2 and TRBJ2-7, with a tentative D call TRBD2 (8 bases). The CDR3 is 17 residues long. The V and J ends lost 2 bases and 1 base respectively, with 18 bases between them. CDR1 and CDR2 (germline): SNHLY, FYNNEI. CDR3 coding DNA: TGTGCCAGCAGTGAATTACCGGGAGGGACAGTATCCTACGAGCAGTACTTC. Translation: CASSELPGGTVSYEQYF. Looking up the rest from reference TRBV2 and TRBJ2-7 gives the full variable domain: EPEVTQTPSHQVTQMGQEVILRCVPISNHLYFYWYRQILGQKVEFLVSFYNNEISEKSEIFDDQFSVERPDGSNFTLKIRSTKLEDSAMYFCASSELPGGTVSYEQYFGPGTRLTVT.

The chain carries TRBV9 and TRBJ1-5; the D gene is possibly TRBD1 (5 bases). Trimming stripped 0 bases from V and 1 base from J, with 11 bases between. The germline CDR1 and CDR2 sequences are SGDLS and YYNGEE. CDR3 length: 16 residues. The CDR3: CASSVDGTLSNQPQHF. The DNA of the CDR3 is TGTGCCAGCAGCGTAGATGGGACTCTAAGCAATCAGCCCCAGCATTTT.

The gene calls are TRBV3-1 (or the pseudogene TRBV3-2) and TRBJ1-1; 9 bases are a match to TRBD1. Trimming at V came to 4 bases and at J to 4 bases, leaving 4 bases not matched to a gene. This CDR3 has 14 residues. Germline V gives CDR1 LGHDT, CDR2 YNNKEL (reference sequence). The CDR3 DNA follows: TGTGCCAGCAGCCTACGGGACAGGGTCACTGAAGCTTTCTTT. This gives the protein CASSLRDRVTEAFF.

V gene TRBV6-6 combines with J gene TRBJ1-6, with D possibly matching TRBD1 (6 bases). Deletions cut 4 bases from V and 6 bases from J, with 10 bases between. The CDR3 is 14 residues long. Germline CDR1 MNHNY, CDR2 SVGAGI (reference sequence). CDR3 in amino acids: CASSLTGTNSPLHF. In nucleotides, the CDR3 is TGTGCCAGCAGTTTGACAGGAACTAATTCACCCCTCCACTTT.

The rearrangement uses TRBV6-5 and TRBJ2-5; 9 bases are shared with TRBD2. The germline V gene has CDR1 MNHEY and CDR2 SVGAGI. Losses at the gene ends were 2 bases for V and 4 bases for J; bases not matched to a gene: 8. CDR3 size: 16 residues. The CDR3 nucleotides read TGTGCCAGCAGTTACAGCCTAGCGGGGACCGGAGAGACCCAGTACTTC. It encodes CASSYSLAGTGETQYF.

The V and J genes are TRBV4-3 and TRBJ1-2; tentatively, D is TRBD1 (6 bases). The germline CDR1 and CDR2 sequences are LGHNA and YSLEER. This CDR3 has 15 amino acids. The V end was cut by 0 bases, the J end by 3 bases, with 11 bases between. The CDR3 is CASSQDLGADYGYTF. The CDR3, as DNA: TGCGCCAGCAGCCAAGATTTGGGGGCGGACTATGGCTACACCTTC.

The chain is built from TRBV27 and TRBJ2-1, with 11 positions matching TRBD2. Germline assignment: CDR1 MNHEY and CDR2 SMNVEV (reference sequence). V lost 4 bases, J lost 3 bases, and 2 bases stayed unmatched. The CDR3 contains 15 residues. The CDR3: CASSSGTSGYNEQFF. The CDR3 DNA follows: TGTGCCAGCAGTTCCGGGACTAGCGGCTACAATGAGCAGTTCTTC.

This chain connects TRBV3-1 (or the pseudogene TRBV3-2) to TRBJ1-6; D is perhaps TRBD1 (5 bases). The CDR3 loop spans 14 amino acids. Germline V CDR1 and CDR2: LGHDT, YNNKEL (reference sequence). The V end was cut by 1 base, the J end by 10 bases, with 11 bases between. DNA of the CDR3: TGTGCCAGCAGCCAAGTAGCGGGGGACTCACCCCTCCACTTT. Translating gives CASSQVAGDSPLHF.

The chain combines TRBV27 with TRBJ1-3; maybe TRBD1 (6 bases). Germline V gives CDR1 MNHEY, CDR2 SMNVEV (reference sequence). The CDR3 length is 15 residues. With 6 bases removed from V and 4 bases from J, the gap between germline ends came to 16 bases. This CDR3 is CASSPWGQGGNTIYF. The CDR3 DNA reads TGTGCCAGCAGCCCATGGGGGCAGGGGGGAAACACCATATATTTT.

The chain uses TRBV2 and TRBJ2-2; possibly TRBD1 for D (6 bases). CDR3 length: 12 residues. With 6 bases removed from V and 8 bases from J, the gap between germline ends came to 10 bases. Germline V lookup: CDR1 SNHLY, CDR2 FYNNEI. CDR3 residues: CASRLGAGELFF. In DNA form, the CDR3 reads TGTGCCAGCAGGTTGGGGGCTGGGGAGCTGTTTTTT.

In its sample, this clone was seen a few times. The rearrangement links TRBV11-2 to TRBJ1-2; no definite D call. CDR1 SGHAT and CDR2 FQNNGV come from the germline V gene. Trimming stripped 0 bases from V and 4 bases from J, with 12 bases between. The CDR3 has 15 residues. CDR3 sequence: CASSLDGRISYGYTF. The CDR3 DNA reads as TGTGCCAGCAGCTTAGATGGGCGAATATCCTATGGCTACACCTTC.

J is TRBJ1-4 and V is TRBV7-2, with D maybe TRBD1 (5 bases). From germline, CDR1 is SGHTA and CDR2 FQGNSA. Trimming shortened V by 1 base and J by 7 bases, and 13 bases separated the two germline ends. The CDR3 is 15 amino acids. The CDR3 bases are TGTGCCAGCAGCTTAGTCGGGCAGGGTGGTGAAAAACTGTTTTTT. Protein sequence: CASSLVGQGGEKLFF.

This rearrangement joins TRBV28 to TRBJ2-7; perhaps TRBD2 as D (5 bases). Germline values: CDR1 MDHEN, CDR2 SYDVKM. V lost 1 base and J 5 bases, leaving 15 bases between the germline ends. The CDR3 spans 15 residues. The CDR3 DNA sequence: TGTGCCAGCAGTTTATCCTCTCGACTACCCGACGAGCAGTACTTC. Amino acid sequence: CASSLSSRLPDEQYF. Looking up the rest from reference TRBV28 and TRBJ2-7 gives the full variable domain: DVKVTQSSRYLVKRTGEKVFLECVQDMDHENMFWYRQDPGLGLRLIYFSYDVKMKEKGDIPEGYSVSREKKERFSLILESASTNQTSMYLCASSLSSRLPDEQYFGPGTRLTVT.

This clone has more than one count but fewer than ten. The chain couples TRBV7-2 to TRBJ1-1, with TRBD1 as a possible D gene (6 bases). The CDR3 is 15 amino acids. Trimming left V 5 bases short and J 4 bases short, with 17 bases between. Germline V gives CDR1 SGHTA, CDR2 FQGNSA. This chain's CDR3 is CASSVNTGTITEAFF. CDR3 DNA: TGTGCCAGCAGCGTTAACACAGGGACGATCACTGAAGCTTTCTTT.

V is TRBV30 and J is TRBJ1-1; 7 nucleotides agree with TRBD1. V shed 0 bases and J 8 bases; nucleotides not matched to a gene: 12. In germline, CDR1 is GTSNPN, CDR2 SVGIG (reference sequence). The CDR3 runs to 15 residues. CDR3 nucleotide sequence: TGTGCCTGGAGTGTACCTGACAGGGTATCATCGGAAGCTTTCTTT. This sequence encodes CAWSVPDRVSSEAFF.

This chain uses TRBV5-1 with TRBJ1-1; the D is unclear. Germline V lookup: CDR1 SGHRS, CDR2 YFSETQ. V lost 1 base to trimming and J lost 0 bases, with 7 bases between them. The CDR3 consists of 14 residues. This CDR3 reads CASSLLQMNTEAFF. The DNA for the CDR3 is TGCGCCAGCAGCTTGCTCCAGATGAACACTGAAGCTTTCTTT.

The J gene is TRBJ1-2, the V gene TRBV29-1; D is possibly TRBD1 (5 bases). Germline CDR1 SQVTM, CDR2 ANQGSEA. V lost 3 bases to trimming and J lost 5 bases, with 13 bases between them. The CDR3 runs to 13 residues. The CDR3 is CSVERGGGYGYTF. CDR3 DNA sequence: TGCAGCGTTGAGAGGGGCGGGGGGTATGGCTACACCTTC.

The chain joins TRBV15 to TRBJ1-5; maybe TRBD1 (6 bases). CDR3 size: 15 residues. The germline V and J ends were trimmed by 4 bases and 3 bases, with 13 bases remaining between them. Germline values: CDR1 LNHNV, CDR2 YYDKDF (reference sequence). CDR3 DNA: TGTGCCACCAGCAAGTACGGGACATCCAATCAGCCCCAGCATTTT. Translated: CATSKYGTSNQPQHF.

With respect to this clone: A read error may account for a junction end that differs from germline. This rearrangement joins TRBV10-3 to TRBJ1-4, with D tentatively TRBD1 (6 bases). The CDR3 has 13 residues. In germline, CDR1 is ENHRY, CDR2 SYGVKD. The CDR3 coding sequence is TGTGCCATCCGTGAAGGGACAAATGAAAAACTGTTTTTT. Residues: CAIREGTNEKLFF.

The chain joins TRBV19 to TRBJ2-5; TRBD2 matches 9 bases. The CDR3 has 14 residues. After removal of 9 bases from V and 5 bases from J, the junction contained 10 bases not matched to a gene. Germline CDR1 LNHDA, CDR2 SQIVND (reference sequence). The CDR3: CASRRAGGHETQYF. The CDR3 region has the DNA TGTGCCAGCAGGAGAGCGGGGGGACACGAGACCCAGTACTTC. The complete variable domain, with remaining parts taken from reference TRBV19 and TRBJ2-5, reads DGGITQSPKYLFRKEGQNVTLSCEQNLNHDAMYWYRQDPGQGLRLIYYSQIVNDFQKGDIAEGYSVSREKKESFPLTVTSAQKNPTAFYLCASRRAGGHETQYFGPGTRLLVL.

CDR3 loop: CASSSLRTGELFF. The CDR3 DNA follows: TGTGCCAGCAGCTCCCTCAGGACCGGGGAGCTGTTTTTT. The chain uses TRBV9 and TRBJ2-2, with unresolved D. CDR1 and CDR2 from the germline V gene are SGDLS and YYNGEE. This CDR3 comprises 13 residues. Between the trimmed V and J ends, which lost 4 bases and 5 bases, there was a span of 9 bases.

The rearrangement links TRBV6-5 to TRBJ2-1, with a tentative D call TRBD2 (5 bases). The CDR3 is 13 amino acids. Between the trimmed V and J ends, which lost 7 bases and 0 bases, there was a span of 7 bases. The germline V gene encodes CDR1 MNHEY and CDR2 SVGAGI. CDR3 in DNA: TGTGCCAGCAAAGGGAGCTCCTACAATGAGCAGTTCTTC. Its translation: CASKGSSYNEQFF.